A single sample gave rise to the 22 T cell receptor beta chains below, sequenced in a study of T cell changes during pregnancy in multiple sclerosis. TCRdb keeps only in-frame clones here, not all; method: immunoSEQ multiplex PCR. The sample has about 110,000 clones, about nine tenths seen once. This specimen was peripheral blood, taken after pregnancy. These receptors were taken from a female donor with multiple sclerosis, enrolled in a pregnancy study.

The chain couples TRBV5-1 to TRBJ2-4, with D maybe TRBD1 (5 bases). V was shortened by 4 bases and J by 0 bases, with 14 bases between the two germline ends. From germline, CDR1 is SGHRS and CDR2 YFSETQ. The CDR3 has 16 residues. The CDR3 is CASSPVQGLAKNIQYF. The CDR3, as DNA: TGCGCCAGCAGCCCCGTCCAGGGCCTAGCCAAAAACATTCAGTACTTC.

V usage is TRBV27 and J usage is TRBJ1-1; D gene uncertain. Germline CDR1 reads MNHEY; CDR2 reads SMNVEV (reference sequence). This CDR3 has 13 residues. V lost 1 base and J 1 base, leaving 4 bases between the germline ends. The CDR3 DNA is TGTGCCAGCAGTTTATGGGCGAACACTGAAGCTTTCTTT. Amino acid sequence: CASSLWANTEAFF.

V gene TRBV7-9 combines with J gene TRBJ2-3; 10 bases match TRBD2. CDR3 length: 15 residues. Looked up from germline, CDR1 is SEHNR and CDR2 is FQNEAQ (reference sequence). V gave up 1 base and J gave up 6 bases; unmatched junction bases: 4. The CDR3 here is CASSLEQGLADTQYF. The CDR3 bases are TGTGCCAGCAGCTTAGAACAGGGACTAGCGGATACGCAGTATTTT.

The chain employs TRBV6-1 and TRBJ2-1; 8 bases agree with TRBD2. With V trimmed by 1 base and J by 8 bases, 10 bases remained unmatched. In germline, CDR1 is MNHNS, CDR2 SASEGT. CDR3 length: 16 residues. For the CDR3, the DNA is TGTGCCAGCAGTGAAGGTTACGGGGGGGTCGGAGATGAGCAGTTCTTC. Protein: CASSEGYGGVGDEQFF.

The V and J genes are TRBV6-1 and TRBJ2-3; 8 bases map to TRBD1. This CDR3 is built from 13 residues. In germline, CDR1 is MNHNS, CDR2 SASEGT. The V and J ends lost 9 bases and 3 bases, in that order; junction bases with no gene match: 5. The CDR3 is CASLRQGTDTQYF. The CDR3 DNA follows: TGTGCCAGTCTAAGACAGGGGACAGATACGCAGTATTTT.

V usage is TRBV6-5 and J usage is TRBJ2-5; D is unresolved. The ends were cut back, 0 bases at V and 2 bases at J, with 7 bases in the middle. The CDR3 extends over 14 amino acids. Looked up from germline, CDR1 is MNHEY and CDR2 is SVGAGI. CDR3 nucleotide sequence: TGTGCCAGCAGTTACTCGATGGAGCAAGAGACCCAGTACTTC. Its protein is CASSYSMEQETQYF.

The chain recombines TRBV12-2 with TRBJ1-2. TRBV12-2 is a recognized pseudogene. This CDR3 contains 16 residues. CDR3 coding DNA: TGTGCAAGTCCCACGTTACCGGGGGGGTACCGCGAAGGCTACACCTTC. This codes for CASPTLPGGYREGYTF.

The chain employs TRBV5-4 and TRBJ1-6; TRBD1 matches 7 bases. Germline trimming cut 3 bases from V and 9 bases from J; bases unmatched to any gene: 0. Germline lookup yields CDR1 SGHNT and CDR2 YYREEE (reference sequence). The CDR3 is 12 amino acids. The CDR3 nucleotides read TGTGCCAGCAGCTCAGGGGGTTCACCCCTCCACTTT. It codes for CASSSGGSPLHF.

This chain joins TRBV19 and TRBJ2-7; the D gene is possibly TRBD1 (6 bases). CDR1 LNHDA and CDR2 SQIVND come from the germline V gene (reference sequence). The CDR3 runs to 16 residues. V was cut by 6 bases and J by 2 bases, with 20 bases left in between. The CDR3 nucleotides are TGTGCCAGTAGCTTTACTACCGGGACACAGACCTACGAGCAGTACTTC. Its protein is CASSFTTGTQTYEQYF.

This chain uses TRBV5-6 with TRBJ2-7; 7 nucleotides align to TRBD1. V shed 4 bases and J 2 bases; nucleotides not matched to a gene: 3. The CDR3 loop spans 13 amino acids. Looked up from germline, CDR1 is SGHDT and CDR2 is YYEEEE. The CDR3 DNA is TGTGCCAGCAGCGAGGGACAGCCCTACGAGCAGTACTTC. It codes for CASSEGQPYEQYF.

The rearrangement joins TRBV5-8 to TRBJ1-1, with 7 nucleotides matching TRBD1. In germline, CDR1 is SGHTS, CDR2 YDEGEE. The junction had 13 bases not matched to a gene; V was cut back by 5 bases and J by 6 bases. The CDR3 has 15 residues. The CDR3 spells CASSWGRRGSAEAFF. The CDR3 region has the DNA TGTGCCAGCAGTTGGGGGCGCAGGGGGTCGGCTGAAGCTTTCTTT.

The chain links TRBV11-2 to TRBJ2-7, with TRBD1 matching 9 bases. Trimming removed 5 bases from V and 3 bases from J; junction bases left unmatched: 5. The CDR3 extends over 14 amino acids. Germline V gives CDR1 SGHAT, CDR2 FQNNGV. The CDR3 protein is CASSIGQGLYEQYF. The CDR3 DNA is TGTGCCAGCAGCATTGGACAGGGGCTCTACGAGCAGTACTTC.

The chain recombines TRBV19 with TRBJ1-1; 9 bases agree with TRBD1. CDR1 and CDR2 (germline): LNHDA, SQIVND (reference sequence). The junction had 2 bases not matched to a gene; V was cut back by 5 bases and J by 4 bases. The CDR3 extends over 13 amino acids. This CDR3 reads CASSQTGGTEAFF. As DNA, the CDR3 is TGTGCCAGTAGTCAGACAGGGGGCACTGAAGCTTTCTTT.

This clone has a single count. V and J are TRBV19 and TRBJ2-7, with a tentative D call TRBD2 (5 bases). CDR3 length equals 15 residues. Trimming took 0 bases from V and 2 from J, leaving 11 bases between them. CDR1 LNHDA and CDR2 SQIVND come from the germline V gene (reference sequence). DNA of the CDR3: TGTGCCAGTAGTATAGATCAAGGACTGACCTACGAGCAGTACTTC. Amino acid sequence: CASSIDQGLTYEQYF.

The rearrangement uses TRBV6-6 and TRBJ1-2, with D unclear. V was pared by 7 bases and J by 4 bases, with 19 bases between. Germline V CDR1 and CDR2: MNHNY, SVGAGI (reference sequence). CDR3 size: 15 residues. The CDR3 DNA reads TGTGCCAGCACCCCCAGCGGTCCAGGACTCTATGGCTACACCTTC. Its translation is CASTPSGPGLYGYTF.

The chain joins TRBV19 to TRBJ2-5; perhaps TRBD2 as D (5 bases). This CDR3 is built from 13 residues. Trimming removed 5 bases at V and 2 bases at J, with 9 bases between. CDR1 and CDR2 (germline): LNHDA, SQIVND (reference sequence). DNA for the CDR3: TGTGCCAGTAGTGAGGGCAGGCAAGAGACCCAGTACTTC. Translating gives CASSEGRQETQYF.

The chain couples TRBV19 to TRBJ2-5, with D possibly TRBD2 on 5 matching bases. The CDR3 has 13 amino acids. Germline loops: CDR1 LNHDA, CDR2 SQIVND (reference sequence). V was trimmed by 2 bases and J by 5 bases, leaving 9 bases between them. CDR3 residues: CASSINQRETQYF. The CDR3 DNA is TGTGCCAGTAGTATAAACCAGCGGGAGACCCAGTACTTC. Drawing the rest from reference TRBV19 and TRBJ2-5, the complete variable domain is DGGITQSPKYLFRKEGQNVTLSCEQNLNHDAMYWYRQDPGQGLRLIYYSQIVNDFQKGDIAEGYSVSREKKESFPLTVTSAQKNPTAFYLCASSINQRETQYFGPGTRLLVL.

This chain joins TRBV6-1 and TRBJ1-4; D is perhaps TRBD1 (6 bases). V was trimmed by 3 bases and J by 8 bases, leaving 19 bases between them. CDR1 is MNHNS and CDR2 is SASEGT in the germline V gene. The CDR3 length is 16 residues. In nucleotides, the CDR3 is TGTGCCAGCAGTGATTCGTCAGGGGACCGTACAGAAAAACTGTTTTTT. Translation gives CASSDSSGDRTEKLFF.

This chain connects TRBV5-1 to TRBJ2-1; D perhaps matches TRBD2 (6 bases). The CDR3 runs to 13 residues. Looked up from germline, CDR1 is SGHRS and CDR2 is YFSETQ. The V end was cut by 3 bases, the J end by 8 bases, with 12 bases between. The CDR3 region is CASSSTRGDEQFF. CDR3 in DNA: TGCGCCAGCAGCTCGACTAGGGGTGATGAGCAGTTCTTC. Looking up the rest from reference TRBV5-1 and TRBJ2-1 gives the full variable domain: KAGVTQTPRYLIKTRGQQVTLSCSPISGHRSVSWYQQTPGQGLQFLFEYFSETQRNKGNFPGRFSGRQFSNSRSEMNVSTLELGDSALYLCASSSTRGDEQFFGPGTRLTVL.

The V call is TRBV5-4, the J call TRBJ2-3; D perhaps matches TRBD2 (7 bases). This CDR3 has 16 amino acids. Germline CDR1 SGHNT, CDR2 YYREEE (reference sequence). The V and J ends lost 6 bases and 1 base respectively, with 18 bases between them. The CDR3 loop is CASNPGVGGGTDTQYF. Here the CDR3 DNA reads TGTGCCAGCAACCCCGGGGTAGGGGGGGGCACAGATACGCAGTATTTT.

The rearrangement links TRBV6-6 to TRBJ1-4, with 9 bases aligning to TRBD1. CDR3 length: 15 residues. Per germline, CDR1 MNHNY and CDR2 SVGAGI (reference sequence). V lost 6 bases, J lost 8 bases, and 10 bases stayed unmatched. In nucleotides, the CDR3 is TGTGCCAGCAGCCCCACGGACAGGGGACACGAAAAACTGTTTTTT. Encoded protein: CASSPTDRGHEKLFF.

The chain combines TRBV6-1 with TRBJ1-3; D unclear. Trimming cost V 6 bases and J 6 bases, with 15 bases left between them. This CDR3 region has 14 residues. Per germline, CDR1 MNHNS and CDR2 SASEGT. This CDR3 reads CASRIRVSVNTIYF. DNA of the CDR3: TGTGCCAGCAGGATTCGGGTCTCAGTAAACACCATATATTTT.